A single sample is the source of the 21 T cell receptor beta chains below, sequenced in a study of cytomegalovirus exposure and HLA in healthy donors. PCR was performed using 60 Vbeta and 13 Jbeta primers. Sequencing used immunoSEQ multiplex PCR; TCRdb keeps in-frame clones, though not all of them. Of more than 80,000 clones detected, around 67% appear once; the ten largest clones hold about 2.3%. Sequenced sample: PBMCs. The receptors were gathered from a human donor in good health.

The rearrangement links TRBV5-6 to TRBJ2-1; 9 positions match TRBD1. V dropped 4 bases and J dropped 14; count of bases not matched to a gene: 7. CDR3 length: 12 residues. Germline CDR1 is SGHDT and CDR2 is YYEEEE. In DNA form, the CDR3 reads TGTGCCAGCAGCCGCAGCCGGGACAGGGAGTTCTTC. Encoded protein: CASSRSRDREFF.

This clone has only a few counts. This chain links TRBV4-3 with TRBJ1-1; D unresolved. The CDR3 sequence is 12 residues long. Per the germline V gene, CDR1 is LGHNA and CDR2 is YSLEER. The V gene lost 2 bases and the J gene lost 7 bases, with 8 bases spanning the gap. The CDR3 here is CASSQRGYEAFF. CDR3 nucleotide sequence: TGCGCCAGCAGCCAACGGGGATATGAAGCTTTCTTT.

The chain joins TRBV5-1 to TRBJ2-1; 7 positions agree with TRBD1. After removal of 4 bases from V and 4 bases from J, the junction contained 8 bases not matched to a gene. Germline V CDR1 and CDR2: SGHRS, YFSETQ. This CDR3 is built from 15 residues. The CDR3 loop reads CASSPDRVGYNEQFF. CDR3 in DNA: TGCGCCAGCAGCCCTGACAGGGTAGGATACAATGAGCAGTTCTTC.

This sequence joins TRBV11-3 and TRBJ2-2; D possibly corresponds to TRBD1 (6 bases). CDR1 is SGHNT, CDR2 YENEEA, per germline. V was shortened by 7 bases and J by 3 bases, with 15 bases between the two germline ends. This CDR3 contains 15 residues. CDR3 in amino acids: CASNLGGVDTGELFF. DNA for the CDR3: TGTGCCAGCAACCTAGGGGGAGTGGACACCGGGGAGCTGTTTTTT.

The CDR3 sequence is CASSLAPGAGYEQYF. CDR3 in DNA: TGTGCCAGCAGCTTGGCCCCAGGGGCGGGCTACGAGCAGTACTTC. The chain links TRBV5-6 to TRBJ2-7, with D maybe TRBD1 (6 bases). CDR3 length: 15 amino acids. With 0 bases removed from V and 3 bases from J, the gap between germline ends came to 13 bases. In germline, CDR1 is SGHDT, CDR2 YYEEEE. Full variable domain (rest looked up from reference TRBV5-6 and TRBJ2-7): DAGVTQSPTHLIKTRGQQVTLRCSPKSGHDTVSWYQQALGQGPQFIFQYYEEEERQRGNFPDRFSGHQFPNYSSELNVNALLLGDSALYLCASSLAPGAGYEQYFGPGTRLTVT.

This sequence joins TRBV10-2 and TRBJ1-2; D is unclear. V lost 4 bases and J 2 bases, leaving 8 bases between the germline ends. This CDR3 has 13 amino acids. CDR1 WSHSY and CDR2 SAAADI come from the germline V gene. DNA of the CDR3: TGCGCCAGCAGTGTCACGGTAAACTATGGCTACACCTTC. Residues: CASSVTVNYGYTF.

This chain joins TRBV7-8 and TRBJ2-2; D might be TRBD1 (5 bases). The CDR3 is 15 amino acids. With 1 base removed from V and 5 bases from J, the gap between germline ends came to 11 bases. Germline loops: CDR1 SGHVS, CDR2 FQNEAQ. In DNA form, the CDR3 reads TGTGCCAGCAGCTTAGTCGGTGGGGCAACCGGGGAGCTGTTTTTT. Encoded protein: CASSLVGGATGELFF.

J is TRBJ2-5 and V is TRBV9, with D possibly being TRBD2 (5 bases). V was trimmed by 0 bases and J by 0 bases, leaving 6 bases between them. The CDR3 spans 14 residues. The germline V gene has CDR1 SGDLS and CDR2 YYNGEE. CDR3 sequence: CASSVVGDQETQYF. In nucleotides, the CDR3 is TGTGCCAGCAGCGTAGTCGGGGACCAAGAGACCCAGTACTTC.

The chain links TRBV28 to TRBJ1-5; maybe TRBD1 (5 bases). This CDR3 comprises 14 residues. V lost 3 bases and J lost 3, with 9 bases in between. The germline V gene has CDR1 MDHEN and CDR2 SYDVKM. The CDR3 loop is CASSLIQANQPQHF. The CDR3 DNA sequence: TGTGCCAGCAGTTTGATACAGGCCAATCAGCCCCAGCATTTT.

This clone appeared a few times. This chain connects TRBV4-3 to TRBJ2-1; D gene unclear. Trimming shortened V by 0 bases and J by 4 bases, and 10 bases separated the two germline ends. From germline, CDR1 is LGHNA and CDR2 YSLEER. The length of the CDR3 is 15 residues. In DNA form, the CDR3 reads TGCGCCAGCAGCCAAGATCTAAACGGGTACAATGAGCAGTTCTTC. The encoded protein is CASSQDLNGYNEQFF.

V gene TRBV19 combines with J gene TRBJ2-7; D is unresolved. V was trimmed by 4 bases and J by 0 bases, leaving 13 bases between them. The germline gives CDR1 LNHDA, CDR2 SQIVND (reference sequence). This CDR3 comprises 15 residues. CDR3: CASSSPAGTSYEQYF. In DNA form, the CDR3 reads TGTGCCAGTAGTAGCCCGGCAGGAACCTCCTACGAGCAGTACTTC.

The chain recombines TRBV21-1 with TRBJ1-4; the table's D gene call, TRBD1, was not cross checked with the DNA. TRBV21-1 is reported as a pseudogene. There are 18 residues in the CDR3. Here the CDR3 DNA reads TGTGCCAGCAGCAAAGGAAGGAACAGGGGTTCAACTAATGAAAAACTGTTTTTT. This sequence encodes CASSKGRNRGSTNEKLFF.

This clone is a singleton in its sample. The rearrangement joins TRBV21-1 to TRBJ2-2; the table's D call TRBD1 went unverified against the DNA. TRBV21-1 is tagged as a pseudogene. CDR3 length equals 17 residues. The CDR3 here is CASSNSIRTGTHGELFF. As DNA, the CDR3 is TGTGCCAGCAGCAATTCGATCCGGACAGGGACACACGGGGAGCTGTTTTTT.

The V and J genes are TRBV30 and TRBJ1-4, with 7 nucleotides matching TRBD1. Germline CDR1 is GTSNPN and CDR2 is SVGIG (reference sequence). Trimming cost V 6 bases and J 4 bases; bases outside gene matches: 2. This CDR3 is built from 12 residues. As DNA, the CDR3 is TGTGCCTGCGACAGGGATAATGAAAAACTGTTTTTT. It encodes CACDRDNEKLFF. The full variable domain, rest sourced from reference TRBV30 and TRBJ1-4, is SQTIHQWPATLVQPVGSPLSLECTVEGTSNPNLYWYRQAAGRGLQLLFYSVGIGQISSEVPQNLSASRPQDRQFILSSKKLLLSDSGFYLCACDRDNEKLFFGSGTQLSVL.

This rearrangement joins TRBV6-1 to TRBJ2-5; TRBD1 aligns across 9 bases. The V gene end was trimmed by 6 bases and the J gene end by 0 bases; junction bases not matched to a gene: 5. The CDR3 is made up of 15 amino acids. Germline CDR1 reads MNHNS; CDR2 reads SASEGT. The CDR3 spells CASSRDREYQETQYF. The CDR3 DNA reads TGTGCCAGCAGCCGGGACAGGGAGTACCAAGAGACCCAGTACTTC.

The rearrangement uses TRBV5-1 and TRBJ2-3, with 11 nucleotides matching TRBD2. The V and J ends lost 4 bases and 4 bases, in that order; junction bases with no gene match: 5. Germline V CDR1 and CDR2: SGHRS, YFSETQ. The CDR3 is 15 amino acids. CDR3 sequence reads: CASSQGLAGSDTQYF. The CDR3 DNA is TGCGCCAGCAGCCAAGGACTAGCGGGCTCAGATACGCAGTATTTT.

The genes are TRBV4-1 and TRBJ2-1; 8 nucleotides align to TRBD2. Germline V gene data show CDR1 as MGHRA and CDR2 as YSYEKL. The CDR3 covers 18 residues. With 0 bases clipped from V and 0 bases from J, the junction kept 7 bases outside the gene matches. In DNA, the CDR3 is TGCGCCAGCAGCCAAGATTTAGCGGGGTTTAGCTCCTACAATGAGCAGTTCTTC. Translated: CASSQDLAGFSSYNEQFF.

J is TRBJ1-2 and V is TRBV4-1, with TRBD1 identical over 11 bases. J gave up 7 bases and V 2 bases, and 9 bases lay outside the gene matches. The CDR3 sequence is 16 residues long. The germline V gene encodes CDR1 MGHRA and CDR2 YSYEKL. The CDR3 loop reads CASSQYPGQGGGGYTF. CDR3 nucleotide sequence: TGCGCCAGCAGCCAATACCCGGGACAGGGGGGAGGTGGCTACACCTTC.

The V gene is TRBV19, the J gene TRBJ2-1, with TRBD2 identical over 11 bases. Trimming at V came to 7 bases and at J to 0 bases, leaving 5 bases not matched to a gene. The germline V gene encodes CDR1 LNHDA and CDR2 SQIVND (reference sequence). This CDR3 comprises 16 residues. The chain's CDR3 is CASKGTSGLSYNEQFF. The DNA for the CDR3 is TGTGCCAGTAAAGGGACTAGCGGTCTCTCCTACAATGAGCAGTTCTTC.

The CDR3 region is CASRKQGAAGYTF. DNA for the CDR3: TGTGCCAGCAGAAAACAGGGGGCAGCAGGCTACACCTTC. The J gene is TRBJ1-2, the V gene TRBV6-6, with TRBD1 matching over 9 bases. Germline CDR1 is MNHNY and CDR2 is SVGAGI (reference sequence). V lost 6 bases and J lost 8; bases outside the gene matches: 7. This CDR3 has 13 amino acids.

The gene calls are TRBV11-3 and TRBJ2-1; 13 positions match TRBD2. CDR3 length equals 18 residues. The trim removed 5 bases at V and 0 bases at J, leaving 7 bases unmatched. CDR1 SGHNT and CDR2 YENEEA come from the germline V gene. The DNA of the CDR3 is TGTGCCAGCAGCCCGAGTAGGACTAGCGGGGGCTCCTACAATGAGCAGTTCTTC. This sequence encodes CASSPSRTSGGSYNEQFF.